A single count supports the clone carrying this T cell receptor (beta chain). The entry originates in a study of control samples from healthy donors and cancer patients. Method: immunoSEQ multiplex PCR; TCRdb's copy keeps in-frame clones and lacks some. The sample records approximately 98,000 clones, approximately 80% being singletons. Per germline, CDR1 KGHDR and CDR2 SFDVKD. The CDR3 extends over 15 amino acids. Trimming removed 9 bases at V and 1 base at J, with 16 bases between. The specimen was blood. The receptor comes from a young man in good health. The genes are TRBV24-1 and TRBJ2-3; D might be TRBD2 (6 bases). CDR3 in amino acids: CATSKRGGGTDTQYF. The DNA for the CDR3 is TGTGCCACCTCAAAAAGGGGAGGCGGCACAGATACGCAGTATTTT.